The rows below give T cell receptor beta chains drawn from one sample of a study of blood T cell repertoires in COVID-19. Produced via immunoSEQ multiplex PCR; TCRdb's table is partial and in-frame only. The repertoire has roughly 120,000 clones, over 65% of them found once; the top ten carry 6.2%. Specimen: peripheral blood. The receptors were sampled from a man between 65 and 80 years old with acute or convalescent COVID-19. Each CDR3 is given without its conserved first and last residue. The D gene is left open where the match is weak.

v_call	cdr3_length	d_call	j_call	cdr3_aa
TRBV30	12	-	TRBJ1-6	AWSVLSGDSPLH
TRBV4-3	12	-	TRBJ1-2	ASSQEGAWQGYT
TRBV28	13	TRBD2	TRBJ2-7	ASRETSGGSYEQY
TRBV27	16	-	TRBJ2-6	ASTSSTGPSSGANVLT
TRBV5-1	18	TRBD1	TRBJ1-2	ASSDHRDRGPRGLNYGYT
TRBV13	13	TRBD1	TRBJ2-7	ASSFDRDRGYEQY
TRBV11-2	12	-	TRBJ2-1	ASSLEVLPGEQF
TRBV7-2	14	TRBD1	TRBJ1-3	ASRDRTGYSGNTIY
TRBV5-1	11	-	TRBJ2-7	ASSLEGLGEQY
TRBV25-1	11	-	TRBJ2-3	ASSTKGADTQY
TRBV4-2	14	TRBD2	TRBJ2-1	ASSQAGTSGSYEQF
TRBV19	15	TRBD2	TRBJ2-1	ASSIDHTSGSHNEQF
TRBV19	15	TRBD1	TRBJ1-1	ASSIDSGDRPNTEAF
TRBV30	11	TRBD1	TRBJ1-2	ACSADRGPGYT
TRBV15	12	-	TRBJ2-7	ATSRDSSSYEQY
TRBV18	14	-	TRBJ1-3	ASSPRTSGTGNTIY
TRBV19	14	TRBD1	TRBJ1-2	ASSITRDRADYGYT